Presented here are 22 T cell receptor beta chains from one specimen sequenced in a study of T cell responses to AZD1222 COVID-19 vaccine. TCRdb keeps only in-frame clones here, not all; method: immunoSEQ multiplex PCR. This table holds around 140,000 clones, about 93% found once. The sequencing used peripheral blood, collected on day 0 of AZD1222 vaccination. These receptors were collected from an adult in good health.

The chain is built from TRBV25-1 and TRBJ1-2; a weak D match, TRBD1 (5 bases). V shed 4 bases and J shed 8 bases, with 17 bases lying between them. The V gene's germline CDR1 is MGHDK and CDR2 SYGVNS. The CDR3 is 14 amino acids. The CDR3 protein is CASSVSGLLGGYTF. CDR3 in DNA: TGTGCCAGCAGTGTTTCAGGGCTTCTAGGGGGCTACACCTTC.

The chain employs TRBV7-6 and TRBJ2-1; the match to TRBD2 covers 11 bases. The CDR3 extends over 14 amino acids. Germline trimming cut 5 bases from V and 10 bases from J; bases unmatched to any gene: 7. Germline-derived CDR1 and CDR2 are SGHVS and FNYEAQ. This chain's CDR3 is CASSELAGAQEQFF. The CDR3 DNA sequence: TGTGCCAGCAGCGAACTAGCGGGGGCCCAGGAGCAGTTCTTC.

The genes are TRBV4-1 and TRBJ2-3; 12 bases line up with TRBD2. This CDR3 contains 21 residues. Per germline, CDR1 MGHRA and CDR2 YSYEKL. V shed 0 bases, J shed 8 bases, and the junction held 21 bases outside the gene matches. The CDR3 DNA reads TGCGCCAGCAGCCAAGAACAATGGCCCCTTGGTGCTAGCGGGGGGGCCGCTACGCAGTATTTT. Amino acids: CASSQEQWPLGASGGAATQYF.

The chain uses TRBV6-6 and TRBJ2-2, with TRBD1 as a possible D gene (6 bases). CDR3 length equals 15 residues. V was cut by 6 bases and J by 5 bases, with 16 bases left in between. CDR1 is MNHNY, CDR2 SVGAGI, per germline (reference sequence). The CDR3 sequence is CASSPGVVDTGELFF. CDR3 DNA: TGTGCCAGCAGCCCAGGGGTAGTGGATACCGGGGAGCTGTTTTTT.

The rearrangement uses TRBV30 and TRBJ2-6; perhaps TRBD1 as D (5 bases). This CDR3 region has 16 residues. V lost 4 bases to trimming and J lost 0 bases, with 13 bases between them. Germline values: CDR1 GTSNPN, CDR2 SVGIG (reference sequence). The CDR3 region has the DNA TGTGCCTGGACGGACATGCCGAGCTCTGGGGCCAACGTCCTGACTTTC. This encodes CAWTDMPSSGANVLTF.

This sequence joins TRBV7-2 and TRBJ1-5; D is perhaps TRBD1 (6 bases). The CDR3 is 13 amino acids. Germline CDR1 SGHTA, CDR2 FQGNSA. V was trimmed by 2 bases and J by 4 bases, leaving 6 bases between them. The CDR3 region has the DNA TGTGCCAGCAGCTTAAGGGGGAATCAGCCCCAGCATTTT. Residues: CASSLRGNQPQHF.

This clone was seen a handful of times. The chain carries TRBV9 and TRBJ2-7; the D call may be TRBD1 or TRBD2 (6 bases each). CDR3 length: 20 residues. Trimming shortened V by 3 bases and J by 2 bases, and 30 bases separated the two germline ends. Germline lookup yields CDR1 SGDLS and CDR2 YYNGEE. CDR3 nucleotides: TGTGCCAGCAGCGCCTCCCTAGGGGGGATGGACAGCACGAAAACCTACGAGCAGTACTTC. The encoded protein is CASSASLGGMDSTKTYEQYF.

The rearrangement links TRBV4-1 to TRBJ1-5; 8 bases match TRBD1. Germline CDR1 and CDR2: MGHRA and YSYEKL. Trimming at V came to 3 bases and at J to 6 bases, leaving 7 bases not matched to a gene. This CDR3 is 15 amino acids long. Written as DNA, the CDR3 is TGCGCCAGCAGCCAGGGCCAGGGGGCAGGTCAGCCCCAGCATTTT. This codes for CASSQGQGAGQPQHF.

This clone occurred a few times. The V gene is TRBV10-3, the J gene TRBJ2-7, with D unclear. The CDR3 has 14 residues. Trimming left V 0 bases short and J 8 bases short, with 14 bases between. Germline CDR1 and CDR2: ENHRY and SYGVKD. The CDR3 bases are TGTGCCATCAGTGAGTCGGGGATGGCTAGAAAGCAGTACTTC. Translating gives CAISESGMARKQYF.

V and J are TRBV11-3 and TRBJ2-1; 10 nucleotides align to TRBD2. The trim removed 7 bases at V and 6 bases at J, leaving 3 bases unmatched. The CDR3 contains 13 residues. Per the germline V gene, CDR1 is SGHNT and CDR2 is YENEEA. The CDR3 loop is CASTPSGSNEQFF. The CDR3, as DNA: TGTGCCAGCACCCCTAGCGGGAGCAATGAGCAGTTCTTC.

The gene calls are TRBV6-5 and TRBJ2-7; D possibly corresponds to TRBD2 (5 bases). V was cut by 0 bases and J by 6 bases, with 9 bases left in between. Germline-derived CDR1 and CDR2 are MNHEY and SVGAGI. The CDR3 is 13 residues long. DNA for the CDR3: TGTGCCAGCAGTTACTCGATGGGAGCCGAGCAGTACTTC. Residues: CASSYSMGAEQYF.

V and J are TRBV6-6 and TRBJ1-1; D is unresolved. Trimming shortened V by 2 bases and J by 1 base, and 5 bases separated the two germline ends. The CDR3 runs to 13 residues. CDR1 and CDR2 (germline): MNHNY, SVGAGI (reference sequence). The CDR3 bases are TGTGCCAGCAGTTACAACAGGAACACTGAAGCTTTCTTT. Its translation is CASSYNRNTEAFF.

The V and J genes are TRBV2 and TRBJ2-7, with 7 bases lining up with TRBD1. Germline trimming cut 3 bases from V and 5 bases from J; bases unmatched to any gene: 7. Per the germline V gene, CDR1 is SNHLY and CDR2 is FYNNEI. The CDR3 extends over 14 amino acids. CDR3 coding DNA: TGTGCCAGCAGTGATATTAGACAGGGTGACGAGCAGTACTTC. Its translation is CASSDIRQGDEQYF.

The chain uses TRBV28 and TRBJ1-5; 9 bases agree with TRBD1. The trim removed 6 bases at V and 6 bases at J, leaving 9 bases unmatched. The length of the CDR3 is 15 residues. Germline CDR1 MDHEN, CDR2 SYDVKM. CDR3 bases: TGTGCCAGCAGATCACCGACAGGGGGAGTTCAGCCCCAGCATTTT. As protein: CASRSPTGGVQPQHF.

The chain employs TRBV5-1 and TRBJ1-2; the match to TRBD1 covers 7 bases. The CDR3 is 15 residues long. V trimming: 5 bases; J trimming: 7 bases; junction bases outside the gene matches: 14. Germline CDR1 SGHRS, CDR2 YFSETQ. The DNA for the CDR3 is TGCGCCAGCAGGCTTCAAGCGACAGGGAAGGGTGGCTACACCTTC. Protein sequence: CASRLQATGKGGYTF.

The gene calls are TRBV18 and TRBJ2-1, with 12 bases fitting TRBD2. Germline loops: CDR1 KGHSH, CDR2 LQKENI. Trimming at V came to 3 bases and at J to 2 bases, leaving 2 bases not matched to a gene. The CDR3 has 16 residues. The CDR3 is CASSPTSGGPYNEQFF. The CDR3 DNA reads TGTGCCAGCTCACCGACTAGCGGGGGACCCTACAATGAGCAGTTCTTC.

The CDR3 protein is CATSRENFKNTEAFF. DNA of the CDR3: TGTGCCACCAGCAGGGAAAACTTTAAGAACACTGAAGCTTTCTTT. The chain recombines TRBV15 with TRBJ1-1; D unclear. V lost 3 bases and J 1 base, leaving 12 bases between the germline ends. There are 15 residues in the CDR3. Germline V gene data show CDR1 as LNHNV and CDR2 as YYDKDF (reference sequence).

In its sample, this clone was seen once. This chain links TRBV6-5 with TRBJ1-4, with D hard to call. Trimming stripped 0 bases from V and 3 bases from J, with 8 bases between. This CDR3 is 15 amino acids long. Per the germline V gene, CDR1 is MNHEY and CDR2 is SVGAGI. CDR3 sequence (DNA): TGTGCCAGCAGTTACTCCTCGACCTCTAATGAAAAACTGTTTTTT. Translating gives CASSYSSTSNEKLFF.

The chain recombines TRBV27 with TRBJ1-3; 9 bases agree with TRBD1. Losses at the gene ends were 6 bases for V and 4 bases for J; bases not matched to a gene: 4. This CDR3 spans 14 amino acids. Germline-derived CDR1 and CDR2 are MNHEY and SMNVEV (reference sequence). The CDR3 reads CASRAGTGGNTIYF. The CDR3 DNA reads TGTGCCAGCAGAGCCGGGACAGGGGGAAACACCATATATTTT.

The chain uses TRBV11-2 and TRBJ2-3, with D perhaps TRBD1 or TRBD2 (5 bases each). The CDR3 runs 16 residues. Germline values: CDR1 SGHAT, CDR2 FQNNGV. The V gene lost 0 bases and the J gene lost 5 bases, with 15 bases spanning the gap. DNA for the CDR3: TGTGCCAGCAGCTTAGATCGAGGGGCTTGGGGAGATACGCAGTATTTT. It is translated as CASSLDRGAWGDTQYF.

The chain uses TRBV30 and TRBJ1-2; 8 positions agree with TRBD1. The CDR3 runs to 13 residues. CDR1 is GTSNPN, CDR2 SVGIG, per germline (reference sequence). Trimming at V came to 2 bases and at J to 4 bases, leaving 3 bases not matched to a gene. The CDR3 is CAWSQGAFYGYTF. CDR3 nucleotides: TGTGCCTGGAGTCAGGGGGCGTTCTATGGCTACACCTTC.

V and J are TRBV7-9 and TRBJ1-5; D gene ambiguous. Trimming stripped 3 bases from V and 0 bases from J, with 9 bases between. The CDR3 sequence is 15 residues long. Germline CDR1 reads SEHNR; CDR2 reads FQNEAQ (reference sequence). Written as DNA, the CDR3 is TGTGCCAGCAGCTTTGGAAGTTATAGCAATCAGCCCCAGCATTTT. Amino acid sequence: CASSFGSYSNQPQHF. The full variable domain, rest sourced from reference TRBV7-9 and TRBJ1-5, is DTGVSQNPRHKITKRGQNVTFRCDPISEHNRLYWYRQTLGQGPEFLTYFQNEAQLEKSRLLSDRFSAERPKGSFSTLEIQRTEQGDSAMYLCASSFGSYSNQPQHFGDGTRLSIL.